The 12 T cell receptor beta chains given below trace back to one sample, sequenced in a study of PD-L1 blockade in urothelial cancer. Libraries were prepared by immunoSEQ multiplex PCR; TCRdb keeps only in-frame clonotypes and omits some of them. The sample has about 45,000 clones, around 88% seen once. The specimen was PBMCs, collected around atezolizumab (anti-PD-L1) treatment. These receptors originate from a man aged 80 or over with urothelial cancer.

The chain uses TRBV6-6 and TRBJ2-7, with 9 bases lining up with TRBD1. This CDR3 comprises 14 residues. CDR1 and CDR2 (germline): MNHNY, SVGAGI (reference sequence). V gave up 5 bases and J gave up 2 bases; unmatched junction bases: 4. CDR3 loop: CASSDRDRAYEQYF. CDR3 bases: TGTGCCAGCAGTGACCGGGACAGGGCCTACGAGCAGTACTTC.

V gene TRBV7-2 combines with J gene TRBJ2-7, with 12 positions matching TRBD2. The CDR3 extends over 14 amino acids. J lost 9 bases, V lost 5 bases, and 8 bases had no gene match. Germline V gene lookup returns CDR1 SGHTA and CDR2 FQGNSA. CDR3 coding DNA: TGTGCCAGCAGCCCCCGGACTAGCGGGACGGGGCAGTACTTC. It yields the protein CASSPRTSGTGQYF.

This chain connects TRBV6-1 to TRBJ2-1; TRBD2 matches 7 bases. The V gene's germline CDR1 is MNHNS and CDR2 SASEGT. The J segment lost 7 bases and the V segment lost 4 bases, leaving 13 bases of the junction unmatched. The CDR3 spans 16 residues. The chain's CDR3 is CASSGLAEGLSNEQFF. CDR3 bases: TGTGCCAGCAGTGGGCTAGCGGAGGGGCTATCAAATGAGCAGTTCTTC.

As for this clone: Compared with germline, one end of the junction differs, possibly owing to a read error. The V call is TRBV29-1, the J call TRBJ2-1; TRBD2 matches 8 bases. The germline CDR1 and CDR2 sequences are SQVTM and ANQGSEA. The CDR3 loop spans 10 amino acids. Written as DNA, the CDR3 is TGCAGCGCAAGCGGGAGACCACGGATCTTC. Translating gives CSASGRPRIF.

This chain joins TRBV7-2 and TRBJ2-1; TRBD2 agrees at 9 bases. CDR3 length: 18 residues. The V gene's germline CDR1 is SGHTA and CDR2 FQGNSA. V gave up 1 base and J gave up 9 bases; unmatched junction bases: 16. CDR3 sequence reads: CASSLDAFFWLAGTEQFF. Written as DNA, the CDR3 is TGTGCCAGCAGCTTAGACGCGTTTTTCTGGCTAGCGGGAACTGAGCAGTTCTTC.

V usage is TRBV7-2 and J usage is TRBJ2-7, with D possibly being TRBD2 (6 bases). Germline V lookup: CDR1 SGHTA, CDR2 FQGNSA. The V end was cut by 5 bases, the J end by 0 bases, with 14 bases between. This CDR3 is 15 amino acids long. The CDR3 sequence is CASSPTPGSSYEQYF. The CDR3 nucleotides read TGTGCCAGCAGCCCCACCCCCGGGAGCTCCTACGAGCAGTACTTC.

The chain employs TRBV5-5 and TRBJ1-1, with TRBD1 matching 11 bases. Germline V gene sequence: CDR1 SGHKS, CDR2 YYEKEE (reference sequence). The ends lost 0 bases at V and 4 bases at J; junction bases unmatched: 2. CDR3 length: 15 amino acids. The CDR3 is CASSLVGTGGTEAFF. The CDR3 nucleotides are TGTGCCAGCAGCTTGGTTGGGACAGGGGGCACTGAAGCTTTCTTT.

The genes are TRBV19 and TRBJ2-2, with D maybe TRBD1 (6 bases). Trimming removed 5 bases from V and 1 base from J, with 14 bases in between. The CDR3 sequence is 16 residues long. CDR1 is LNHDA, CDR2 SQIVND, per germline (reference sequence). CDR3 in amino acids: CASSPIRQENTGELFF. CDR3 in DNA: TGTGCCAGTAGTCCCATACGACAGGAGAACACCGGGGAGCTGTTTTTT. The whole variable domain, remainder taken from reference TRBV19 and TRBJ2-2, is DGGITQSPKYLFRKEGQNVTLSCEQNLNHDAMYWYRQDPGQGLRLIYYSQIVNDFQKGDIAEGYSVSREKKESFPLTVTSAQKNPTAFYLCASSPIRQENTGELFFGEGSRLTVL.

DNA of the CDR3: TGCGCCAGCAGGACTTCGGGGGGGGCGGGAGGGCCAGGGACCCACACAGATACGCAGTATTTT. Translating it yields CASRTSGGAGGPGTHTDTQYF. The chain recombines TRBV5-1 with TRBJ2-3; 9 bases are a match to TRBD2. V lost 5 bases and J lost 2; bases outside the gene matches: 24. The CDR3 has 21 residues. Looked up from germline, CDR1 is SGHRS and CDR2 is YFSETQ.

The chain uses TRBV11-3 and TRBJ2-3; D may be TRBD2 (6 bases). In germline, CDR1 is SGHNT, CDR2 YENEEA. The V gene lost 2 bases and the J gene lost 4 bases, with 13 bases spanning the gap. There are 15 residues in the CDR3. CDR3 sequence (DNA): TGTGCCAGCAGCTTATCAATCGGGAGAGCAGATACGCAGTATTTT. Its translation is CASSLSIGRADTQYF.

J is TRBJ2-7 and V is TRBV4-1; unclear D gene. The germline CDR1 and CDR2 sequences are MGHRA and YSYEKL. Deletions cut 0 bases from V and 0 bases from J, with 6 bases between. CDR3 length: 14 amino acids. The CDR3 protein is CASSQEAHSYEQYF. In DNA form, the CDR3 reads TGCGCCAGCAGCCAAGAAGCCCACTCCTACGAGCAGTACTTC.

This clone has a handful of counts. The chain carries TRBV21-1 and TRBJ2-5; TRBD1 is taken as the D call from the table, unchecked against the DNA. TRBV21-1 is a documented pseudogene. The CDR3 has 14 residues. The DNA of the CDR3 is TGTGCCAGCCCGGACAGGCTACCAGGAGAGACCCAGTACTTC. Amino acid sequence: CASPDRLPGETQYF.